The clone carrying this T cell receptor beta chain was observed once. Original processing notes: Amplification from reference gene primers served as the basis for estimated nucleated cell counts. Sequencing was performed with immunoSEQ multiplex PCR; in TCRdb, only in-frame clones are kept and a portion is missing. V and J calls and clone size come straight from that table; D and trimming were deduced from the DNA. There are 100,000 or so clones in the sample; approximately 86% occur only once, and around 6.9% lies in the top ten. This record comes from a study of blood T cell repertoires in COVID-19. Study overall: Donors in the United States, Italy and Spain gave samples during acute or convalescent COVID-19. T cells, B-cell-depleted T cells, or PBMCs supplied cDNA or gDNA.

Between the trimmed V and J ends, which lost 1 base and 2 bases, there was a span of 9 bases. Germline loops: CDR1 SGDLS, CDR2 YYNGEE. CDR3 length: 15 amino acids. The V and J genes are TRBV9 and TRBJ2-2; no reliable D call. This sequence originates from a woman aged 55-69 years with acute or convalescent COVID-19. Sequencing was carried out using peripheral blood. The CDR3 DNA reads as TGTGCCAGCAGCGTAACTCCTTTTAACACCGGGGAGCTGTTTTTT. Residues: CASSVTPFNTGELFF.